A single sample is the source of the 29 T cell receptor beta chains below, sequenced in a study of blood T cell repertoires in COVID-19. The assay was immunoSEQ multiplex PCR, and TCRdb's table has in-frame clones only and misses some. The sample has about 230,000 clones, around 85% seen once. The sequenced sample consisted of peripheral blood. The receptors originated from a man aged 50-59 years with COVID-19, enrolled during active disease.

The V gene is TRBV7-2, the J gene TRBJ1-1; D is possibly TRBD1 (6 bases). Germline V gives CDR1 SGHTA, CDR2 FQGNSA. The CDR3 is made up of 17 amino acids. Trimming left V 0 bases short and J 0 bases short, with 14 bases between. The CDR3 nucleotides read TGTGCCAGCAGCTTAGCGCTTCGGCAGGGGTTGAACACTGAAGCTTTCTTT. Its translation is CASSLALRQGLNTEAFF.

The CDR3 loop is CASRPRTSSGNTIYF. The CDR3 DNA reads as TGTGCCAGCAGACCCCGGACTTCTTCTGGAAACACCATATATTTT. The rearrangement joins TRBV6-5 to TRBJ1-3, with D unresolved. The CDR3 extends over 15 amino acids. The V end lost 6 bases, the J end lost 1 base, and 13 bases lay between the germline ends. CDR1 is MNHEY and CDR2 is SVGAGI in the germline V gene.

The genes are TRBV19 and TRBJ2-5; 12 nucleotides agree with TRBD1. V was clipped by 6 bases and J by 5 bases; unmatched bases: 7. This CDR3 spans 15 amino acids. CDR1 is LNHDA, CDR2 SQIVND, per germline (reference sequence). The CDR3 sequence: CASRIRDRGLETQYF. As DNA, the CDR3 is TGTGCCAGTAGAATAAGGGACAGGGGGCTGGAGACCCAGTACTTC.

The V and J genes are TRBV10-3 and TRBJ2-5; 13 nucleotides match TRBD2. The germline V gene has CDR1 ENHRY and CDR2 SYGVKD. The CDR3 runs 15 residues. J lost 4 bases, V lost 2 bases, and 1 base had no gene match. CDR3 amino acids: CAISEGLAGAETQYF. The DNA of the CDR3 is TGTGCCATCAGTGAGGGACTAGCGGGGGCAGAGACCCAGTACTTC.

With respect to this clone: Within the sample, other DNA sequences also encode this same CDR3. This chain joins TRBV7-9 and TRBJ1-1; TRBD1 aligns across 11 bases. Germline values: CDR1 SEHNR, CDR2 FQNEAQ (reference sequence). This CDR3 is 14 amino acids long. The J segment lost 2 bases and the V segment lost 5 bases, leaving 1 base of the junction unmatched. CDR3: CASSRTGGNTEAFF. CDR3 sequence (DNA): TGTGCCAGCAGCCGGACAGGGGGCAACACTGAAGCTTTCTTT.

The gene calls are TRBV5-4 and TRBJ2-7, with 8 bases identical to TRBD1. The CDR3 runs to 14 residues. The germline CDR1 and CDR2 sequences are SGHNT and YYREEE (reference sequence). V was pared by 5 bases and J by 6 bases, with 10 bases of the junction left unmatched. In DNA, the CDR3 is TGTGCCAGCAGATTCAACCAGGGGGCGCGCGAGCAGTACTTC. This sequence encodes CASRFNQGAREQYF.

The chain has TRBV6-5 and TRBJ2-1; weak D call: TRBD2 (6 bases). Per the germline V gene, CDR1 is MNHEY and CDR2 is SVGAGI. There are 16 residues in the CDR3. Trimming left V 4 bases short and J 2 bases short, with 15 bases between. CDR3 protein: CASSFSGTGAYNEQFF. Here the CDR3 DNA reads TGTGCCAGCAGTTTCTCCGGGACTGGGGCCTACAATGAGCAGTTCTTC.

This clone was recorded only once. This chain uses TRBV2 with TRBJ2-3, with D possibly TRBD1 on 6 matching bases. The CDR3 spans 15 residues. Germline V lookup: CDR1 SNHLY, CDR2 FYNNEI. The V and J ends lost 4 bases and 2 bases respectively, with 13 bases between them. The CDR3 DNA is TGTGCCAGCAGTGCAGACAGGAGCCACACAGATACGCAGTATTTT. Its protein product is CASSADRSHTDTQYF. The full variable domain, with the rest looked up from reference TRBV2 and TRBJ2-3, is EPEVTQTPSHQVTQMGQEVILRCVPISNHLYFYWYRQILGQKVEFLVSFYNNEISEKSEIFDDQFSVERPDGSNFTLKIRSTKLEDSAMYFCASSADRSHTDTQYFGPGTRLTVL.

This clone has only one observation. The V and J genes are TRBV4-3 and TRBJ2-3, with 14 bases identical to TRBD2. The CDR3 spans 18 residues. CDR1 LGHNA and CDR2 YSLEER come from the germline V gene. The trim removed 4 bases at V and 0 bases at J, leaving 6 bases unmatched. This CDR3 is CASSLGLAGGSSTDTQYF. CDR3 coding DNA: TGCGCCAGCAGCCTCGGACTAGCGGGGGGATCTAGCACAGATACGCAGTATTTT.

The chain has TRBV12-3 or TRBV12-4 and TRBJ2-7; the D gene is possibly TRBD1 (5 bases). V shed 5 bases and J shed 2 bases, with 10 bases lying between them. The CDR3 runs 13 residues. The CDR3 protein is CASSKDKTYEQYF. CDR3 in DNA: TGTGCCAGCAGTAAGGACAAGACCTACGAGCAGTACTTC.

This sequence joins TRBV7-2 and TRBJ2-3; 9 positions match TRBD2. The CDR3 is 17 amino acids. Germline-derived CDR1 and CDR2 are SGHTA and FQGNSA. With V trimmed by 2 bases and J by 5 bases, 11 bases remained unmatched. CDR3 protein: CASSLRRGGEGRDTQYF. CDR3 coding DNA: TGTGCCAGCAGCTTAAGGCGGGGGGGCGAGGGTAGAGATACGCAGTATTTT.

V usage is TRBV6-5 and J usage is TRBJ1-1; D uncertain. The length of the CDR3 is 12 residues. CDR1 MNHEY and CDR2 SVGAGI come from the germline V gene. The V gene lost 7 bases and the J gene lost 1 base, with 7 bases spanning the gap. The chain's CDR3 is CASMRGNTEAFF. The CDR3 DNA sequence: TGTGCCAGCATGCGAGGGAACACTGAAGCTTTCTTT.

As for this clone: One end of the junction is discordant with germline, which a read error may explain. The CDR3 DNA reads as TGCGCCAGCAGTTTGGCGCCGGGACAGGGCACAGATACGCAGTATTTT. This encodes CASSLAPGQGTDTQYF. The chain is built from TRBV5-1 and TRBJ2-3, with TRBD1 matching 8 bases. The CDR3 is 16 residues long. In germline, CDR1 is SGHRS, CDR2 YFSETQ.

The chain has TRBV2 and TRBJ2-1; D remains ambiguous. Looked up from germline, CDR1 is SNHLY and CDR2 is FYNNEI. V shed 5 bases and J shed 6 bases, with 8 bases lying between them. This CDR3 region has 12 residues. CDR3 bases: TGTGCCAGCAGTACCAACGGCAATGAGCAGTTCTTC. Protein product: CASSTNGNEQFF.

The chain carries TRBV10-3 and TRBJ1-2, with 11 bases fitting TRBD1. Germline V gives CDR1 ENHRY, CDR2 SYGVKD. Losses at the gene ends were 5 bases for V and 8 bases for J; bases not matched to a gene: 13. The CDR3 is 16 residues long. This chain's CDR3 is CAISPYVGQGAGGYTF. The DNA of the CDR3 is TGTGCCATCAGTCCCTACGTTGGACAGGGGGCTGGGGGCTACACCTTC.

V gene TRBV30 combines with J gene TRBJ1-6; a possible D gene is TRBD1 (5 bases). The CDR3 runs 15 residues. CDR1 GTSNPN and CDR2 SVGIG come from the germline V gene (reference sequence). The V and J ends lost 2 bases and 10 bases respectively, with 18 bases between them. The CDR3: CAWSPRGGGNSPLHF. The DNA for the CDR3 is TGTGCCTGGAGTCCCCGGGGTGGGGGGAACTCACCCCTCCACTTT.

The J gene is TRBJ1-1, the V gene TRBV5-1; no clear D. The CDR3 contains 13 residues. The V gene's germline CDR1 is SGHRS and CDR2 YFSETQ. The V and J ends lost 7 bases and 1 base respectively, with 11 bases between them. The CDR3 region has the DNA TGCGCCAGCTGGGAGGTATCGAACACTGAAGCTTTCTTT. As protein: CASWEVSNTEAFF.

This chain connects TRBV20-1 to TRBJ1-5, with TRBD1 as a possible D gene (6 bases). Germline V gene lookup returns CDR1 DFQATT and CDR2 SNEGSKA (reference sequence). V was pared by 4 bases and J by 0 bases, with 13 bases between. The CDR3 extends over 15 amino acids. The CDR3 loop reads CSAIEGTNSNQPQHF. CDR3 nucleotides: TGCAGTGCTATTGAAGGGACAAATAGCAATCAGCCCCAGCATTTT.

The V gene is TRBV5-1, the J gene TRBJ1-1; D possibly corresponds to TRBD1 (5 bases). V was pared by 1 base and J by 0 bases, with 7 bases between. The germline V gene encodes CDR1 SGHRS and CDR2 YFSETQ. This CDR3 has 14 residues. The CDR3 DNA is TGCGCCAGCAGCTTGATGACAGTGAACACTGAAGCTTTCTTT. Translated, it gives CASSLMTVNTEAFF.

This clone appeared a few times. The chain employs TRBV11-3 and TRBJ1-5, with 7 nucleotides matching TRBD1. Germline V gives CDR1 SGHNT, CDR2 YENEEA. This CDR3 has 12 amino acids. V gave up 4 bases and J gave up 6 bases; unmatched junction bases: 0. DNA of the CDR3: TGTGCCAGCAGCTCAGGGGGTCAGCCCCAGCATTTT. Translation gives CASSSGGQPQHF.

The genes are TRBV2 and TRBJ1-1; TRBD1 agrees at 8 bases. V lost 6 bases, J lost 3 bases, and 3 bases stayed unmatched. The CDR3 contains 13 residues. Germline V gene data show CDR1 as SNHLY and CDR2 as FYNNEI. The CDR3 spells CASSQDRDTEAFF. In DNA, the CDR3 is TGTGCCAGCAGCCAGGACAGGGACACTGAAGCTTTCTTT.

The chain's CDR3 is CARGATRDRGRLSAQEKLFF. DNA of the CDR3: TGTGCCAGGGGCGCCACTCGGGACAGGGGGCGACTCTCAGCACAGGAAAAACTGTTTTTT. The chain couples TRBV2 to TRBJ1-4; the match to TRBD1 covers 12 bases. V lost 9 bases to trimming and J lost 8 bases; unmatched junction nucleotides: 25. CDR3 length equals 20 residues. Per germline, CDR1 SNHLY and CDR2 FYNNEI.

V gene TRBV3-1 (or the pseudogene TRBV3-2) combines with J gene TRBJ2-3; TRBD2 agrees at 12 bases. The CDR3 covers 16 residues. V was pared by 1 base and J by 8 bases, with 7 bases of the junction left unmatched. Germline V lookup: CDR1 LGHDT, CDR2 YNNKEL (reference sequence). The CDR3 nucleotides are TGTGCCAGCAGCCAAGTTCCTAGCGGGGGGGCCGGTACGCAGTATTTT. It codes for CASSQVPSGGAGTQYF.

The chain combines TRBV18 with TRBJ2-3; 10 positions agree with TRBD2. The length of the CDR3 is 18 residues. CDR1 is KGHSH, CDR2 LQKENI, per germline. Unmatched junction bases numbered 13, after V lost 5 bases and J lost 2 bases. CDR3 sequence: CASSAGVGLAKDTDTQYF. CDR3 in DNA: TGTGCCAGCTCAGCCGGCGTGGGACTAGCGAAAGACACAGATACGCAGTATTTT.

The rearrangement links TRBV7-9 to TRBJ1-3, with 7 bases identical to TRBD1. With V trimmed by 2 bases and J by 0 bases, 4 bases remained unmatched. The CDR3 totals 16 residues. Germline lookup yields CDR1 SEHNR and CDR2 FQNEAQ (reference sequence). This chain's CDR3 is CASSLRDSLSGNTIYF. The CDR3 DNA follows: TGTGCCAGCAGCTTACGGGACAGCCTCTCTGGAAACACCATATATTTT.

The V and J genes are TRBV6-6 and TRBJ2-7; D ambiguous. The CDR3 extends over 14 amino acids. V lost 4 bases and J lost 2, with 12 bases in between. Germline lookup yields CDR1 MNHNY and CDR2 SVGAGI (reference sequence). The CDR3 protein is CASSLRGQAYEQYF. The CDR3 DNA follows: TGTGCCAGCAGTTTGAGAGGCCAAGCCTACGAGCAGTACTTC.

The sample holds one count of this clone. CDR3 loop: CASSLQGTYQETQYF. The CDR3 nucleotides read TGCGCCAGCAGCTTACAGGGGACGTACCAAGAGACCCAGTACTTC. J is TRBJ2-5 and V is TRBV5-1; 7 nucleotides match TRBD1. Trimming removed 2 bases from V and 0 bases from J; junction bases left unmatched: 4. Germline values: CDR1 SGHRS, CDR2 YFSETQ. The CDR3 contains 15 residues.

The chain recombines TRBV27 with TRBJ2-7; a weak D match, TRBD1 (5 bases). Trimming removed 0 bases from V and 4 bases from J, with 7 bases in between. This CDR3 spans 13 amino acids. The V gene's germline CDR1 is MNHEY and CDR2 SMNVEV (reference sequence). The chain's CDR3 is CASSLSRAYEQYF. CDR3 DNA: TGTGCCAGCAGTTTATCCAGGGCTTACGAGCAGTACTTC.

The chain couples TRBV15 to TRBJ2-1; 8 nucleotides agree with TRBD2. Germline assignment: CDR1 LNHNV and CDR2 YYDKDF (reference sequence). The CDR3 covers 15 residues. V lost 8 bases and J lost 2; bases outside the gene matches: 8. The CDR3 here is CATRGGRSPYNEQFF. CDR3 DNA sequence: TGTGCCACCCGGGGGGGCAGGAGCCCCTACAATGAGCAGTTCTTC.